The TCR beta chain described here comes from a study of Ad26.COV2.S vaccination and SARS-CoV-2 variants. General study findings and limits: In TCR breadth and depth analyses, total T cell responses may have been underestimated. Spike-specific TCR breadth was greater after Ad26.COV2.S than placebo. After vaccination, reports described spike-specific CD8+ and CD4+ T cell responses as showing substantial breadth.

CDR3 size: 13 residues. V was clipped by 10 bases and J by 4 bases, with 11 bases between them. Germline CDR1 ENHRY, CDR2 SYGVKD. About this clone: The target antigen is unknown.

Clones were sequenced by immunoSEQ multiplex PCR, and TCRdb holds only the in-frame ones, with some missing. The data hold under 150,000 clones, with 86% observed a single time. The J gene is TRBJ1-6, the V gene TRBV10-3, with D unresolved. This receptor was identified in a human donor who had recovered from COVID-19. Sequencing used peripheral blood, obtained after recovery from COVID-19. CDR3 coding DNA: TGTGCCAGTTCCGGGGTATATAATTCACCCCTCCACTTT. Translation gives CASSGVYNSPLHF.